This entry describes one T cell receptor beta chain. This clonotype came up a few times. The target of this receptor is not known. No base quality values were provided; no much bigger clone lies one nucleotide off. The data are from a study of identical twins listed by TCRdb under 2016. For the wider study: The study deep-sequenced TCR alpha and beta repertoires from monozygotic twins, unrelated adults of various ages and cord blood to test whether fetal clonotypes persist. Replicate twin experiments were performed at different times using different library preparation protocols to rule out contamination. The paper's findings and limits, for the study overall: Zero-insertion analyses could be partly confounded by invariant T cells such as MAIT and iNKT, though diverse VJ usage argued against such confounding for most clonotypes. Abundant cord blood beta clonotypes carried fewer insertions; young adult naive repertoires showed a weaker similar trend, while memory repertoires showed none. Out-of-frame TCR alpha sequences shared between twins showed an excess of low generation-probability sequences compared with coincidental sharing between unrelated individuals. Because the same donors could not be followed over many years, conclusions were based on cross-sectional statistical analysis. Excess twin sharing in beta out-of-frame sequences was weaker because fewer shared sequences lowered the signal-to-noise ratio. Out-of-frame TCR alpha sharing in monozygotic twins was systematically underestimated by recombination models, whereas sharing between unrelated individuals was in agreement with the recombination models.

Every donor was a healthy Caucasian. Three pairs of female monozygotic twins, all aged roughly 18 to 30 years, were included in the twin cohort. Positive isolation kits from Invitrogen were used to isolate the CD4+ and CD8+ T cell populations. The library was obtained by 5' RACE. TCRdb records Illumina HiSeq 2000 as the sequencer. Template switching introduced a universal primer binding site; the final cDNA contained a unique molecular identifier, enabling accurate counting of TCR cDNA molecules. First-strand cDNA for TCR alpha and beta chains was synthesized from specific primers in the conserved constant-segment region. To control for contamination, every cDNA library carried two barcodes: a SMART-Mk sample barcode plus Illumina barcodes. Two successive PCR steps introduced TruSeq adapter sequences along with Illumina sample barcodes. The TCR alpha and beta cDNA libraries were sequenced on the Illumina HiSeq platform using custom primers. Turning to the authors' computational methods: Raw reads were processed with MiGEC to extract unique molecular identifiers, and MiXCR was used to determine CDR3 positions. Recombination models were inferred per individual with the repgenHMM and IGoR tools using an EM algorithm. Shared clonotype analysis was performed with the tcR package in R, normalizing sharing by the product of cloneset sizes. To study raw recombination without the effects of thymic and clonal selection, out-of-frame nonproductive sequences were analyzed. In TCRdb, the public reads were trimmed at Q25 with fastp and aligned with MiXCR, with productive beta chains retained. Every distinct CDR3 protein forms one entry, paired with its most common genes and DNA. The V and J calls and clone size are TCRdb's, not the authors'. The sample includes 450,000 or so distinct CDR3 sequences, with about 13% observed a single time. The ten largest clones capture approximately 0.9% of the sample.

These data were also reused for a study on yellow fever vaccine responses in identical twins. The second investigation adds: According to the authors, in identical twins the way T cells responded to vaccination appeared partly convergent and partly personalized. Focusing on identical twins, the study followed the T cell clones that responded to the vaccine, and did so with precision.

Source material: CD4+ T cells sorted from blood. This TCR derives from a woman under 30 in good health.

The nucleotide sequence is given as TGTGCCAGCAGAAGTACTAGCGGGAGTTTTTACGAGCAGTACTTC. Its translation is CASRSTSGSFYEQYF. The rearranged chain carries TRBV7-2 and TRBJ2-7; 11 central nucleotides agree with TRBD2. The CDR3 runs 15 amino acids, cysteine and phenylalanine included. Of the read, only the CDR3 DNA is kept; its 45 bases are in frame from base 1. The germline V gene sets CDR1 to SGHTA and CDR2 to FQGNSA. Compared with germline, V lacks 6 bases and J lacks 4 bases; bases without a gene match: 8. With all but the CDR3 taken from the reference TRBV7-2 and TRBJ2-7 genes, the full variable domain is: GAGVSQSPSNKVTEKGKDVELRCDPISGHTALYWYRQSLGQGLEFLIYFQGNSAPDKSGLPSDRFSAERTGGSVSTLTIQRTQQEDSAVYLCASRSTSGSFYEQYFGPGTRLTVT.